This T cell receptor beta chain was recorded in a study of OX40 agonist ivuxolimab in advanced cancers. Points from the study as a whole: The study found that CD8+ T cells averaged more expanded clones than CD4+. CD4+ and CD8+ blood T cells expanded clonally by week 6 at 0.1 to 3.0 mg/kg.

To note about this clone: Its antigen is unknown.

CDR1 LNHDA and CDR2 SQIVND come from the germline V gene (reference sequence). This CDR3 region has 16 residues. The ends were cut back, 5 bases at V and 5 bases at J, with 18 bases in the middle. Measured with immunoSEQ multiplex PCR; TCRdb has only the in-frame clones, and not every one. The table lists some 33,000 clones, around 90% of them singletons. Source: CD4+ or CD8+ T cells sorted from blood, taken in a trial of the OX40 agonist ivuxolimab. The gene calls are TRBV19 and TRBJ2-2; D not resolved. The source of this sequence is an adult with an advanced solid tumor such as melanoma, head and neck, liver or kidney cancer. CDR3 in amino acids: CASSLPVGRRTGELFF. CDR3 DNA sequence: TGTGCCAGTAGTCTCCCCGTGGGCCGTCGAACCGGGGAGCTGTTTTTT.